A selection of T cell receptor beta chains follows, all from one sample in a study of T-cell reconstitution after alpha-beta-depleted transplantation in children. MiXCR was run by TCRdb on the PCR reads, yielding one entry per CDR3 protein. The sample carries about 490,000 distinct CDR3 sequences, 10% recorded once. Source: PBMCs, taken before TCRalphabeta/CD19-depleted stem cell transplant. The source is a child aged 2-15 years with inherited bone marrow failure, due to receive a stem cell transplant. CDR3s include the opening cysteine and the closing phenylalanine or tryptophan. D genes are given only for firm matches. A clone size is listed for some rows: how often the clone was seen (once, few, many), or a class if it is expanded.

j_call	v_call	clone_size	d_call	cdr3_aa	cdr3_nt
TRBJ2-7	TRBV28	many	TRBD2	CASSFPGLAGEGEQYF	TGTGCCAGCAGTTTCCCCGGACTAGCGGGAGAGGGCGAGCAGTACTTC
TRBJ1-2	TRBV30	few	NA	CAWSVKAGDYGYTF	TGTGCCTGGAGTGTAAAGGCAGGTGACTATGGCTACACCTTC
TRBJ2-1	TRBV5-1	few	NA	CASSSSVVRRGRNNEQFF	TGCGCCAGCAGCTCATCCGTTGTACGGCGGGGAAGAAACAATGAGCAGTTCTTC
TRBJ2-1	TRBV12-3/TRBV12-4	NA	NA	CASRRGISYNEQFF	TGTGCCAGCAGACGGGGCATCTCCTACAATGAGCAGTTCTTC
TRBJ1-5	TRBV20-1	NA	NA	CSARHAKGTSNQPQHF	TGCAGTGCTAGGCATGCCAAGGGTACTAGCAATCAGCCCCAGCATTTT
TRBJ2-1	TRBV19	NA	TRBD2	CASSISMGTSDTLF	TGTGCCAGTAGTATCTCAATGGGGACTAGCGATACTCTCTTC
TRBJ2-7	TRBV20-1	many	TRBD1	CSADIGQGTYEQYF	TGCAGTGCTGACATCGGACAGGGTACCTACGAGCAGTACTTC
TRBJ2-7	TRBV27	many	NA	CASTQSPRFEQYF	TGTGCCAGCACCCAGAGCCCCAGGTTTGAGCAGTACTTC
TRBJ2-3	TRBV12-3/TRBV12-4	NA	NA	CASSCGATTDTQYF	TGTGCCAGCAGTTGTGGGGCTACCACAGATACGCAGTATTTT
TRBJ2-7	TRBV7-2	NA	NA	CASSLAGPGRFSDEQYF	TGTGCCAGCAGCTTAGCGGGTCCCGGCCGGTTTTCCGACGAGCAGTACTTC
TRBJ2-3	TRBV30	many	NA	CAWSDHRDTQYF	TGTGCCTGGAGTGATCATCGGGATACGCAGTATTTT
TRBJ2-1	TRBV7-2	few	TRBD2	CASSSPPGLARTSF	TGTGCCAGCAGCTCGCCTCCGGGACTAGCGCGTACCTCCTTC
TRBJ2-3	TRBV20-1	many	NA	CSAPGISVTDTQYF	TGCAGTGCTCCGGGGATTAGCGTCACAGATACGCAGTATTTT
TRBJ2-1	TRBV6-1	many	TRBD2	CASSVRGTSGSANEQFF	TGTGCCAGCAGTGTGAGAGGGACTAGCGGGAGTGCTAATGAGCAGTTCTTC
TRBJ2-7	TRBV21-1	NA	NA	CASRDGGLAGGWSEQYF	TGTGCCAGCCGCGACGGGGGACTAGCGGGAGGTTGGAGCGAGCAGTACTTC
TRBJ1-1	TRBV20-1	many	NA	CSARDGGRGAFF	TGCAGTGCTAGAGATGGGGGGCGCGGAGCTTTCTTT
TRBJ2-7	TRBV10-3	many	TRBD2	CAITDPGLAGGYEQYF	TGTGCCATCACCGATCCCGGACTAGCGGGAGGCTACGAGCAGTACTTC
TRBJ2-5	TRBV25-1	many	TRBD2	CASSEWTSDIRETQYF	TGTGCCAGCAGTGAGTGGACTAGCGATATAAGGGAGACCCAGTACTTC
TRBJ1-5	TRBV4-1	many	NA	CASSQETVMYGNQPQHF	TGCGCCAGCAGCCAAGAGACCGTGATGTACGGCAATCAGCCCCAGCATTTT
TRBJ2-1	TRBV28	many	NA	CASSLPIVNEQFF	TGTGCCAGCAGTTTGCCCATAGTTAATGAGCAGTTCTTC
TRBJ2-1	TRBV28	many	TRBD2	CASSLGLARGEQFF	TGTGCCAGCAGTTTGGGACTAGCGAGAGGTGAGCAGTTCTTC
TRBJ2-7	TRBV15	NA	TRBD1	CATSPSTGTGVSSYEQYF	TGTGCCACCAGCCCATCGACCGGGACAGGGGTGAGCTCCTACGAGCAGTACTTC
TRBJ2-1	TRBV3-1	many	TRBD2	CASSLTGGRGPYNEQFF	TGTGCCAGCAGCCTGACGGGGGGGCGGGGGCCCTACAATGAGCAGTTCTTC
TRBJ1-2	TRBV12-3/TRBV12-4	NA	NA	CASSPVGGSVGYTF	TGTGCCAGCAGCCCCGTCGGGGGTAGTGTCGGCTACACCTTC
TRBJ2-3	TRBV20-1	many	TRBD1	CSARVGGLDTQYF	TGCAGTGCTAGAGTAGGGGGCCTAGATACGCAGTATTTT
TRBJ2-1	TRBV11-2	many	NA	CASRRSENEQFF	TGTGCCAGCAGACGAAGCGAGAATGAGCAGTTCTTC
TRBJ1-1	TRBV18	few	TRBD1	CASSPTGGSWNTEAFF	TGTGCCAGCTCACCCACAGGGGGCTCGTGGAACACTGAAGCTTTCTTT
TRBJ2-2	TRBV5-1	many	NA	CASSLQGDTGELFF	TGCGCCAGCAGCTTACAGGGAGACACCGGGGAGCTGTTTTTT
TRBJ1-5	TRBV2	many	TRBD1	CASSEATGRQPQHF	TGTGCCAGCAGTGAAGCGACAGGGAGGCAGCCCCAGCATTTT
TRBJ2-1	TRBV20-1	once	NA	CSDNNGGTREQFF	TGCAGTGATAATAACGGGGGAACCCGTGAGCAGTTCTTC
TRBJ2-1	TRBV25-1	many	NA	CASSESGVKRNEQFF	TGTGCCAGCAGTGAATCAGGGGTAAAACGGAATGAGCAGTTCTTC
TRBJ2-5	TRBV25-1	NA	NA	CASRDNTYRETQYF	TGTGCCAGCAGGGACAATACTTACCGAGAGACCCAGTACTTC
TRBJ1-6	TRBV20-1	many	NA	CSVDRGVKNSPLHF	TGCAGTGTGGATAGGGGCGTTAAGAATTCACCCCTCCACTTT
TRBJ2-7	TRBV27	many	NA	CASSELVPSNEQYF	TGTGCCAGCAGTGAACTAGTCCCCTCCAACGAGCAGTACTTC
TRBJ1-4	TRBV28	many	TRBD1	CASSFPLHRGTNEKLFF	TGTGCCAGCAGTTTCCCCCTTCACAGGGGAACTAATGAAAAACTGTTTTTT